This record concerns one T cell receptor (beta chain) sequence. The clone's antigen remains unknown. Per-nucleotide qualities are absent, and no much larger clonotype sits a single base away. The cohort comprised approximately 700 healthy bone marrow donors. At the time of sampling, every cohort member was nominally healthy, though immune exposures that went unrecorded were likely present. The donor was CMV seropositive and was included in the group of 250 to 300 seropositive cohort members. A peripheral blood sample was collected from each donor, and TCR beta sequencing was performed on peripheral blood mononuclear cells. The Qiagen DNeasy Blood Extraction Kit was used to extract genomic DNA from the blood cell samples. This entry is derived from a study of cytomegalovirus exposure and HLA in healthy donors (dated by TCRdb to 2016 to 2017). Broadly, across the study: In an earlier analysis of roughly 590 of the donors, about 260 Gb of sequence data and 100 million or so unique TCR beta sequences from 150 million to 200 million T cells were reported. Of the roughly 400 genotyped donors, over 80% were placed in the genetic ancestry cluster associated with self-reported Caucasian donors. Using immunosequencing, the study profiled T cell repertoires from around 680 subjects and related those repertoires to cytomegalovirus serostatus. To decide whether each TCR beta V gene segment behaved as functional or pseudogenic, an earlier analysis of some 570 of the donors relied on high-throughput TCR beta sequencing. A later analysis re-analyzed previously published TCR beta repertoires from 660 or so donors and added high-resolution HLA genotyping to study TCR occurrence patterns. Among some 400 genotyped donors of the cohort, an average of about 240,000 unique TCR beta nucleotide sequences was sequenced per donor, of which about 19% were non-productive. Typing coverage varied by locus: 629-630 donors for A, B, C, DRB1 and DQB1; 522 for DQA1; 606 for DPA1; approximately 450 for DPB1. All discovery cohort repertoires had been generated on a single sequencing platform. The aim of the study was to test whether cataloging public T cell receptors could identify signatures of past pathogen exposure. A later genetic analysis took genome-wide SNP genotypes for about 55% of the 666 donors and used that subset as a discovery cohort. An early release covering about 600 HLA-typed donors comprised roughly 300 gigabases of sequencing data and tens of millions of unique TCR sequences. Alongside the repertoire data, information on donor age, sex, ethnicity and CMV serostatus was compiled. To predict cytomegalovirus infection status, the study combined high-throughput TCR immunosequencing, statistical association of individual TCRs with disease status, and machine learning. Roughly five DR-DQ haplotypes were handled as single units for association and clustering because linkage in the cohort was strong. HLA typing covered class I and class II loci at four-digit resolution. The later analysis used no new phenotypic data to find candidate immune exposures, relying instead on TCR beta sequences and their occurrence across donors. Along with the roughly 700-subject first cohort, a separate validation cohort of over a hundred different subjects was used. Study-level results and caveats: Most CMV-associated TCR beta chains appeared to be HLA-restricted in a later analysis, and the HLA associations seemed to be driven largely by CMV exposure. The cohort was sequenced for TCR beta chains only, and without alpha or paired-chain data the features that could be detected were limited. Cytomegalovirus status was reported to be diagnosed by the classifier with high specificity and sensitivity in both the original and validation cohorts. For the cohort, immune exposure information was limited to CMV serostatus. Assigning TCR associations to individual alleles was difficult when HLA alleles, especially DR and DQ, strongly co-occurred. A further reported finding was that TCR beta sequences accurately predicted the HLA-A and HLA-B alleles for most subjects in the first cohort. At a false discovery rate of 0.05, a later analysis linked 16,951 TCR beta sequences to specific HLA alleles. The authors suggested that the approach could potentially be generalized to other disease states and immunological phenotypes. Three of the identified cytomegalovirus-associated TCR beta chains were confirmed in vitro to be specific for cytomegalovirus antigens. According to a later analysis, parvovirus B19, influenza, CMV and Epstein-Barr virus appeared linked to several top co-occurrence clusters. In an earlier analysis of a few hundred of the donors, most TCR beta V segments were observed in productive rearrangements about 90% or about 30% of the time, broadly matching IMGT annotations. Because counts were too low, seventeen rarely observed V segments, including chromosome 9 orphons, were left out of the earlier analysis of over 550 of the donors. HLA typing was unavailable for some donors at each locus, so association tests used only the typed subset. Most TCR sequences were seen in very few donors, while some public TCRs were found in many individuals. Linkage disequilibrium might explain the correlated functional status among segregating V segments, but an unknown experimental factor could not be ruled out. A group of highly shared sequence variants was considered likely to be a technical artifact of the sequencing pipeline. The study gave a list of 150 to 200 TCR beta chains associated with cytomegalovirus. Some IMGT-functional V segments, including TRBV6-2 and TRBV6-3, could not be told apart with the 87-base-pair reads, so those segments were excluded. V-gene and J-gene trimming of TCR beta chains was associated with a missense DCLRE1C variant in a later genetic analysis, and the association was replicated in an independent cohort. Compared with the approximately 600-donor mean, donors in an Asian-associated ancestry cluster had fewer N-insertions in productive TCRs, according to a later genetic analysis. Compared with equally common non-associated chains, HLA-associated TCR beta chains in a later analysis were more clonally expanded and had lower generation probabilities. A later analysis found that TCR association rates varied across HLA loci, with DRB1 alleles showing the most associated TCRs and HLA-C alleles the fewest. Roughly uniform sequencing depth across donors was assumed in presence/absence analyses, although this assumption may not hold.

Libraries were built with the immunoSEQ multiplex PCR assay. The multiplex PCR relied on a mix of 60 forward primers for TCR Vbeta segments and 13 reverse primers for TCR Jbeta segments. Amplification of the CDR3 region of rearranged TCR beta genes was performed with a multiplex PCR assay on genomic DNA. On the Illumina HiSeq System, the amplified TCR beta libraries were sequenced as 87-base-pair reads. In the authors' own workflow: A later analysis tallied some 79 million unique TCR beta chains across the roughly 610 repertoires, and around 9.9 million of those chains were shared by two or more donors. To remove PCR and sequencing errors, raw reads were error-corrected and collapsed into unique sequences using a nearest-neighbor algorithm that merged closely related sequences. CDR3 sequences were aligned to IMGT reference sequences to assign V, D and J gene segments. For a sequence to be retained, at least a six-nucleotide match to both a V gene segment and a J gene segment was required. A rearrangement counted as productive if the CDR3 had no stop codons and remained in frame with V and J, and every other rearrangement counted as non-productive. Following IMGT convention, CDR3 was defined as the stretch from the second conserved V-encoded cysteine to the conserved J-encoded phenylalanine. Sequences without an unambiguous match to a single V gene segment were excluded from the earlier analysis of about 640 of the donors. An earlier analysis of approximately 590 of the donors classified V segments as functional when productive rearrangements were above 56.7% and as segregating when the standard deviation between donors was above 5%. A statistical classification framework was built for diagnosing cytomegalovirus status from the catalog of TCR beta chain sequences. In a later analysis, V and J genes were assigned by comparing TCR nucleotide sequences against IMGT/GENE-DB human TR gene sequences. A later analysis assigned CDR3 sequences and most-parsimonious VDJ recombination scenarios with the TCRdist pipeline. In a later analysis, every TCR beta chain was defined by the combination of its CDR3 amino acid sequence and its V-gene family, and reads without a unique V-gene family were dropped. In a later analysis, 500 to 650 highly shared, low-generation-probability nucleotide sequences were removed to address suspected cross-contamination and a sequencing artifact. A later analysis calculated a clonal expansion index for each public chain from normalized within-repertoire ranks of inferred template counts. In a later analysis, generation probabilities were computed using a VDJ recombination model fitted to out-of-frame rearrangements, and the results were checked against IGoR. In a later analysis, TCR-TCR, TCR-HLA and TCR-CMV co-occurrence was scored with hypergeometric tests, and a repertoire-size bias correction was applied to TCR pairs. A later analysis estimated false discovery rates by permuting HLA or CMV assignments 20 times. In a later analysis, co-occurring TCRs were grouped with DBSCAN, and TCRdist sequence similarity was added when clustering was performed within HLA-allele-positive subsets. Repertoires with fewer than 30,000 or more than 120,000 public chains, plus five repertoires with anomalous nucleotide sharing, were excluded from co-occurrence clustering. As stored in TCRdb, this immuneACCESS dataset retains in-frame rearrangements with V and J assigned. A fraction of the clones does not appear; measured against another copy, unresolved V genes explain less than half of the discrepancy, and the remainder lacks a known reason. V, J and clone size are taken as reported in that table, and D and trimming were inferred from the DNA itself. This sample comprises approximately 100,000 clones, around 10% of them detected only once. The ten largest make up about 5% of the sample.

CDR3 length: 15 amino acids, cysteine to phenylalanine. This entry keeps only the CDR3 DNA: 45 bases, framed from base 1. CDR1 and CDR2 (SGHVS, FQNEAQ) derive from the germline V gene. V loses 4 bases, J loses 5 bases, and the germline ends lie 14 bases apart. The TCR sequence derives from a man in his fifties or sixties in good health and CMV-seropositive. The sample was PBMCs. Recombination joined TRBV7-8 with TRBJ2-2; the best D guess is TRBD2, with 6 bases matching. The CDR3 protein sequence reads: CASSSRDSLTGELFF. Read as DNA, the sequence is TGTGCCAGCAGCTCCCGGGACTCCCTGACCGGGGAGCTGTTTTTT.